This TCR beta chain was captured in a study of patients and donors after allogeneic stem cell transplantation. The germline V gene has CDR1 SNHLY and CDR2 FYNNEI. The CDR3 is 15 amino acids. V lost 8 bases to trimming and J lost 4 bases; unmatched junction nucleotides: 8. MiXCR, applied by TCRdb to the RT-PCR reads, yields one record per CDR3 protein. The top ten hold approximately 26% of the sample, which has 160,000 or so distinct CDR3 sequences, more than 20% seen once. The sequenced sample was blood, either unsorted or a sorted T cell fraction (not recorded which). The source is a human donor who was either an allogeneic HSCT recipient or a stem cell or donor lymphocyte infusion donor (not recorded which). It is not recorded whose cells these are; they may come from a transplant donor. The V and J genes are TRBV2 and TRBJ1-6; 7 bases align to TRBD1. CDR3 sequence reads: CASSDRNRYNSPLHF. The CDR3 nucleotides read TGTGCCAGCTCGGACAGGAACCGTTATAATTCACCCCTCCACTTT.